A selection of T cell receptor beta chains follows, all from one sample in a study of neurological immune-mediated disorders. Each CDR3 protein is one row after TCRdb ran MiXCR on the 5' RACE reads. Seen here are 25,000 to 30,000 distinct CDR3 sequences, around 17% observed once, and the top ten hold around 4.9%. Source material: CD4+ T cells from blood. These TCRs come from a female donor with HTLV-1-associated myelopathy (HAM/TSP). The CDR3 runs from the conserved cysteine through the conserved F or W. Fields, in order: V gene, J gene, CDR3 length, D gene, clone size, CDR3 protein, CDR3 DNA. A D gene is named only where the DNA matches it firmly. A clone size is listed for some rows: how often the clone was seen (once, few, many), or a class if it is expanded.

TRBV7-2	TRBJ1-1	14	TRBD1	many	CASSLTGGATEAFF	TGTGCCAGCAGCCTGACAGGGGGCGCGACTGAAGCTTTCTTT
TRBV7-3	TRBJ2-1	17	TRBD2	many	CASSLEGRLAGTNEQFF	TGTGCCAGCAGCTTAGAAGGACGACTAGCGGGAACCAATGAGCAGTTCTTC
TRBV28	TRBJ2-5	14	-	few	CASSQGGGRETQYF	TGTGCCAGCAGTCAAGGAGGGGGCAGAGAGACCCAGTACTTC
TRBV29-1	TRBJ1-4	14	TRBD1	medium-sized	CSVEPRTGNEKLFF	TGCAGCGTTGAGCCCCGGACAGGGAATGAAAAACTGTTTTTT
TRBV20-1	TRBJ2-7	13	TRBD1	many	CSAGTGGDYEQYF	TGCAGTGCAGGGACAGGGGGAGACTACGAGCAGTACTTC
TRBV5-1	TRBJ1-2	13	TRBD1	-	CASIFEGQEGYSF	TGCGCCAGCATCTTTGAGGGACAGGAGGGCTACTCCTTC
TRBV20-1	TRBJ2-7	15	TRBD2	many	CSARDQRTSVNEQYF	TGCAGTGCTAGAGATCAGCGGACTAGCGTTAACGAGCAGTACTTC
TRBV20-1	TRBJ1-5	12	-	many	CSARRPNQPQHF	TGCAGTGCTAGACGGCCAAATCAGCCCCAGCATTTT
TRBV7-2	TRBJ1-2	14	-	few	CASSLGPVSYGYTF	TGTGCCAGCAGCTTAGGTCCGGTCTCCTATGGCTACACCTTC
TRBV5-6	TRBJ2-3	17	TRBD2	medium-sized	CASSLVRLAGEADTQYF	TGTGCCAGCAGCTTGGTTCGACTAGCGGGAGAGGCAGATACGCAGTATTTT
TRBV7-2	TRBJ2-7	11	-	many	CASSFHYEQYF	TGTGCCAGCAGCTTCCACTACGAGCAGTACTTC
TRBV28	TRBJ1-5	17	-	many	CASSTRRGSKSNQPQHF	TGTGCCAGCAGTACTCGCAGGGGAAGCAAAAGCAATCAGCCCCAGCATTTT
TRBV27	TRBJ2-7	11	-	many	CASSGRGEQYF	TGTGCCAGCAGTGGCCGTGGCGAGCAGTACTTC
TRBV18	TRBJ2-4	19	-	many	CASSPRLRASELAKNIQYF	TGTGCCAGCTCACCGCGGTTAAGGGCAAGCGAACTAGCCAAAAACATTCAGTACTTC
TRBV20-1	TRBJ1-5	13	TRBD1	many	CSARTGGNQPQHF	TGCAGTGCTAGGACAGGGGGCAATCAGCCCCAGCATTTT
TRBV20-1	TRBJ2-1	15	-	many	CSAGAGKRRYNEQFF	TGCAGTGCTGGCGCCGGGAAAAGACGCTACAATGAGCAGTTCTTC
TRBV5-1	TRBJ2-1	16	-	many	CASSLVPGSEYNEQFF	TGCGCCAGCAGCTTGGTGCCGGGGTCGGAGTACAATGAGCAGTTCTTC
TRBV7-9	TRBJ1-3	11	-	many	CASSHGKTIYF	TGTGCCAGCAGCCATGGAAAAACCATATATTTT
TRBV7-9	TRBJ2-3	14	-	many	CASSPGVAADTQYF	TGTGCCAGCAGCCCGGGGGTAGCTGCAGATACGCAGTATTTT
TRBV7-2	TRBJ2-5	14	-	-	CASSLSVNQETQYF	TGTGCCAGCAGCTTAAGTGTGAACCAAGAGACCCAGTACTTC
TRBV12-3/TRBV12-4	TRBJ1-4	11	-	many	CASSQSAELFF	TGTGCCAGCAGTCAGAGTGCGGAACTGTTTTTT
TRBV20-1	TRBJ2-3	17	-	-	CSAIPPRGVSLKDTQYF	TGCAGTGCTATCCCACCTAGGGGGGTGAGCCTTAAAGATACGCAGTATTTT
TRBV20-1	TRBJ1-5	17	TRBD1	many	CSARAGPGTGGNQPQHF	TGCAGTGCTAGAGCCGGCCCAGGGACAGGAGGGAATCAGCCCCAGCATTTT
TRBV5-5	TRBJ1-1	14	TRBD1	many	CASSLAGDRSKAFF	TGTGCCAGCAGCTTGGCCGGGGACAGGTCGAAAGCTTTCTTT
TRBV5-1	TRBJ1-2	12	-	many	CASSLDAYGYTF	TGCGCCAGCAGCTTGGACGCCTATGGCTACACCTTC
TRBV20-1	TRBJ2-3	14	TRBD2	many	CTLLAGGRGDTQYF	TGCACCTTACTAGCGGGGGGACGGGGAGATACGCAGTATTTT
TRBV29-1	TRBJ2-1	14	TRBD2	many	CSARTSGSYNEQFF	TGCAGCGCCCGGACTAGCGGCAGTTACAATGAGCAGTTCTTC
TRBV7-2	TRBJ1-2	14	-	many	CASSSRTLNYGYTF	TGTGCCAGCAGCTCCCGGACGCTTAACTATGGCTACACCTTC
TRBV20-1	TRBJ2-5	14	TRBD2	many	CSASGLADQETQYF	TGCAGTGCATCCGGACTAGCGGACCAAGAGACCCAGTACTTC
TRBV24-1	TRBJ2-5	15	TRBD1	many	CATSDLQGAQETQYF	TGTGCCACCAGTGATTTACAGGGGGCTCAAGAGACCCAGTACTTC
TRBV30	TRBJ2-7	13	-	-	CAWSRQVAPEQYF	TGTGCCTGGAGCCGACAGGTTGCTCCCGAGCAGTACTTC
TRBV29-1	TRBJ1-1	12	-	many	CSVGRQNTEAFF	TGCAGCGTGGGTAGACAGAACACTGAAGCTTTCTTT
TRBV7-2	TRBJ1-1	14	-	many	CASSLLGWNTEAFF	TGTGCCAGCAGCTTACTGGGCTGGAACACTGAAGCTTTCTTT
TRBV20-1	TRBJ2-5	13	-	many	CSARPQGTVAQYF	TGCAGTGCTAGACCACAGGGTACGGTGGCCCAGTACTTC
TRBV20-1	TRBJ2-1	13	TRBD2	-	CSASFTSGNEQFF	TGCAGTGCTAGCTTTACTAGCGGGAATGAGCAGTTCTTC
TRBV5-1	TRBJ1-2	14	-	many	CASSPMEQAYGYTF	TGCGCCAGCAGCCCAATGGAACAGGCGTATGGCTACACCTTC
TRBV29-1	TRBJ2-5	13	TRBD1	medium-sized	CSAGGTGGETQYF	TGCAGCGCTGGGGGGACAGGCGGAGAGACCCAGTACTTC
TRBV5-1	TRBJ2-7	13	-	many	CASRIAPLWEQYF	TGCGCCAGCAGAATAGCGCCCCTCTGGGAGCAGTACTTC
TRBV7-3	TRBJ2-2	15	-	many	CASRNPGSGTGELFF	TGTGCCAGCAGAAACCCTGGCTCAGGGACCGGGGAGCTGTTTTTT
TRBV11-2	TRBJ2-2	19	TRBD1	many	CASSPGGWGQGTNTGELFF	TGTGCCAGCAGCCCGGGGGGCTGGGGACAGGGGACGAACACCGGGGAGCTGTTTTTT
TRBV25-1	TRBJ2-6	13	-	many	CASSKQGANVLTF	TGTGCCAGCAGTAAACAGGGGGCCAACGTCCTGACTTTC
TRBV5-1	TRBJ2-5	15	-	-	CASSYTTGHQETQYF	TGCGCCAGTAGCTATACTACGGGACATCAAGAGACCCAGTACTTC
TRBV5-1	TRBJ2-5	15	TRBD1	many	CASSLPYRGQETQYF	TGCGCCAGCAGCTTACCGTACAGGGGCCAAGAGACCCAGTACTTC
TRBV7-9	TRBJ1-1	13	-	many	CASSFGMNTEAFF	TGTGCCAGCAGCTTCGGGATGAACACTGAAGCTTTCTTT
TRBV21-1	TRBJ2-7	15	-	once	CASSVRGLSGYEQYF	TGTGCCAGCAGCGTGCGGGGGCTAAGCGGCTACGAGCAGTACTTC
TRBV20-1	TRBJ1-2	14	TRBD1	many	CSAWGGQGDYGYTF	TGCAGTGCCTGGGGGGGACAGGGGGACTATGGCTACACCTTC
TRBV14	TRBJ2-2	13	TRBD1	many	CASSRDRAGELFF	TGTGCCAGCAGCCGGGACAGGGCCGGGGAGCTGTTTTTT
TRBV5-1	TRBJ2-3	15	-	many	CASSPLRRETDTQYF	TGCGCCAGCAGCCCCCTTCGCCGGGAGACAGATACGCAGTATTTT
TRBV5-5	TRBJ2-7	13	-	medium-sized	CASSADNSYEQYF	TGTGCCAGCAGCGCGGACAACTCCTACGAGCAGTACTTC
TRBV27	TRBJ2-1	17	TRBD2	many	CASRRLAGGPTYNEQFF	TGTGCCAGCAGAAGGCTAGCGGGGGGCCCTACCTACAATGAGCAGTTCTTC
TRBV30	TRBJ2-7	14	-	-	CAWSRAGSSYEQYF	TGTGCCTGGAGCCGAGCGGGTAGCTCCTACGAGCAGTACTTC
TRBV6-5	TRBJ2-1	18	TRBD2	many	CASSYGLTSGGSYNEQFF	TGTGCCAGCAGTTACGGGCTAACTAGCGGGGGGTCCTACAATGAGCAGTTCTTC